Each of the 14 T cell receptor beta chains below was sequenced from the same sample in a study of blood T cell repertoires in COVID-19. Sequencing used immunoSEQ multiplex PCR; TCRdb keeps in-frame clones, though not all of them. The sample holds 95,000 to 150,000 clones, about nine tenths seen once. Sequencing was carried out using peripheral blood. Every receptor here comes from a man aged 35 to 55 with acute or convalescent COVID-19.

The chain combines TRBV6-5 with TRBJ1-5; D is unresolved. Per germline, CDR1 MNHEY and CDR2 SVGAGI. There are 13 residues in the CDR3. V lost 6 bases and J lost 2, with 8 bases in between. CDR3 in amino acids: CASRNSGNQPQHF. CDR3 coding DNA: TGTGCCAGCAGGAATTCGGGCAATCAGCCCCAGCATTTT.

The CDR3 DNA sequence: TGTGCCAGCAGCTTAGTCCCTCGGGGAGTGAGGGAGACCCAGTACTTC. Residues: CASSLVPRGVRETQYF. J is TRBJ2-5 and V is TRBV7-2; D might be TRBD2 (5 bases). Germline values: CDR1 SGHTA, CDR2 FQGNSA. The CDR3 consists of 16 residues. V gave up 1 base and J gave up 5 bases, with 17 bases separating them.

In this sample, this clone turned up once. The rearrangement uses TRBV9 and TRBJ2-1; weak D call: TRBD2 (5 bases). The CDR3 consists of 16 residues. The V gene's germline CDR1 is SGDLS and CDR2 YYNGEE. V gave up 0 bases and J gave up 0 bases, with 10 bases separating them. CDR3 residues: CASSVGEPSSYNEQFF. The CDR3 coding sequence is TGTGCCAGCAGCGTAGGGGAGCCCAGCTCCTACAATGAGCAGTTCTTC.

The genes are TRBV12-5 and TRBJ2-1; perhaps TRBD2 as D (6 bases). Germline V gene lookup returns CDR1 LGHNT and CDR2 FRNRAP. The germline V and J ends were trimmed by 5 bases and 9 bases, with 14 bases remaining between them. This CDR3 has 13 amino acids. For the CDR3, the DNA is TGTGCTAGTGGTCCGGGGCGGGGTTTTGAGCAGTTCTTC. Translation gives CASGPGRGFEQFF.

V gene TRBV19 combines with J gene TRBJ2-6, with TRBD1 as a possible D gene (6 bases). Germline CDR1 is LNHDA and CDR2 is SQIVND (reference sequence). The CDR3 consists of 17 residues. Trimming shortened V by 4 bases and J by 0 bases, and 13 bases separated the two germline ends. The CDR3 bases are TGTGCCAGTAGTAATAGGGGGACGTACTCTGGGGCCAACGTCCTGACTTTC. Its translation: CASSNRGTYSGANVLTF.

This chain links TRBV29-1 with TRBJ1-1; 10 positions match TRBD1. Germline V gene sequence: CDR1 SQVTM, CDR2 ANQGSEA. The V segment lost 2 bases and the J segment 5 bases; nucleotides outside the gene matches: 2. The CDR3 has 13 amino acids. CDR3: CSVERDRGTEAFF. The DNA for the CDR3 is TGCAGCGTTGAAAGGGACAGGGGAACTGAAGCTTTCTTT.

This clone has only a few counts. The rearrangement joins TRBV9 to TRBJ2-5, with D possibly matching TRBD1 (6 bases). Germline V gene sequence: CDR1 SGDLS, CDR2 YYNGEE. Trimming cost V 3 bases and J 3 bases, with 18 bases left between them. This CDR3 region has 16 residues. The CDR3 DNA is TGTGCCAGCAGCGAGGGACAAGCAAATTCGAAAGAGACCCAGTACTTC. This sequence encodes CASSEGQANSKETQYF. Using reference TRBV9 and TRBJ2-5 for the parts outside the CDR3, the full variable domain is DSGVTQTPKHLITATGQRVTLRCSPRSGDLSVYWYQQSLDQGLQFLIQYYNGEERAKGNILERFSAQQFPDLHSELNLSSLELGDSALYFCASSEGQANSKETQYFGPGTRLLVL.

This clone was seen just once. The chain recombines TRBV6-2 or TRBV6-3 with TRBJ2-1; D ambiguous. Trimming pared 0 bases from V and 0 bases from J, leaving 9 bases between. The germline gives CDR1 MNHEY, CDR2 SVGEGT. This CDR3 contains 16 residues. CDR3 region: CASSYSGRSSYNEQFF. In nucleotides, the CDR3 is TGTGCCAGCAGTTACTCCGGCCGGAGCTCCTACAATGAGCAGTTCTTC.

The CDR3 sequence: CAISHGGKEAFF. The CDR3, as DNA: TGTGCCATCAGTCATGGGGGGAAGGAAGCTTTCTTT. V gene TRBV10-3 combines with J gene TRBJ1-1, with D tentatively TRBD1 (5 bases). The CDR3 has 12 residues. Germline V gene lookup returns CDR1 ENHRY and CDR2 SYGVKD. V was trimmed by 5 bases and J by 8 bases, leaving 12 bases between them.

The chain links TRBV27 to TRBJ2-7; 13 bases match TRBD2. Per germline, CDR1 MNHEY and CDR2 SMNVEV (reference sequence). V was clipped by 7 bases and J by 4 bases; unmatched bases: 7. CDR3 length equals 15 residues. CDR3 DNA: TGTGCCAGCACCGGCGGGACTAGCGGGATGTACGAGCAGTACTTC. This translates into CASTGGTSGMYEQYF.

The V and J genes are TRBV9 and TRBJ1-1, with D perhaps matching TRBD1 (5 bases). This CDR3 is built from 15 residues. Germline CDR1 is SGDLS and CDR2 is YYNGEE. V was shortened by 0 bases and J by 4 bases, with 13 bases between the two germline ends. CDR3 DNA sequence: TGTGCCAGCAGCGTAGGGGCAGGGTCCCGCACTGAAGCTTTCTTT. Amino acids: CASSVGAGSRTEAFF.

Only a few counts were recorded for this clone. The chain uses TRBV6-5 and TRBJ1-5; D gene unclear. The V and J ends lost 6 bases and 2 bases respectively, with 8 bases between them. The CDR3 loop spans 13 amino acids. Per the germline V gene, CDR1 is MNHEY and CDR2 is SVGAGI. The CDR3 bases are TGTGCCAGCAGGCGGGTGGGCAATCAGCCCCAGCATTTT. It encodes CASRRVGNQPQHF.

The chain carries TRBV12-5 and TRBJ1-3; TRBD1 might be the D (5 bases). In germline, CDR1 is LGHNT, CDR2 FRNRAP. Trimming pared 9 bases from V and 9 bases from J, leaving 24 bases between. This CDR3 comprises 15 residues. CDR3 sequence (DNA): TGTGCTAGCGCCCAGGGCGTGGAGCCCGACGGCACCATATATTTT. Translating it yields CASAQGVEPDGTIYF.

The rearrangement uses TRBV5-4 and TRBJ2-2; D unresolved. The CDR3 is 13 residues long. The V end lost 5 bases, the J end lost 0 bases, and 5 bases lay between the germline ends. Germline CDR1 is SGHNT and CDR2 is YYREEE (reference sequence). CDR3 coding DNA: TGTGCCAGCAGTTTCGCGAACACCGGGGAGCTGTTTTTT. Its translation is CASSFANTGELFF.